This is a list of T cell receptor beta chains from one sample in a study of cytomegalovirus exposure and HLA in healthy donors. Clones were sequenced by immunoSEQ multiplex PCR, and TCRdb holds only the in-frame ones, with some missing. The sample contains about 240,000 clones, approximately 81% of which appear only once. Sequenced material: PBMCs. These receptors originate from a woman aged 55-69 years in good health and CMV-seropositive. The CDR3 runs from the conserved cysteine through the conserved F or W. The D gene is left open where the match is weak. Clone size is given for some rows only: seen once, a few or many times, or a class if the clone is expanded.

V,D,J,size,DNA,CDR3
TRBV13,-,TRBJ1-1,-,TGTGCCAGCAGCCTCCCGGGGGTTAGGATGAACACTGAAGCTTTCTTT,CASSLPGVRMNTEAFF
TRBV5-1,-,TRBJ2-1,-,TGCGCCAGCAGCTCGAGGGATGGCCAAGAGCAAGATGAGCAGTTCTTC,CASSSRDGQEQDEQFF
TRBV6-1,-,TRBJ2-2,few,TGTGCCAGCAGTGAATCGAGGAGTGATACCGGGGAGCTGTTTTTT,CASSESRSDTGELFF
TRBV5-1,-,TRBJ2-1,-,TGCGCCAGCAGCTTGGCCGGTGGGTCTTCGGGAGAGGAGCAGTTCTTC,CASSLAGGSSGEEQFF
TRBV6-5,-,TRBJ1-5,few,TGTGCCAGCAGTTACTCTAGAAGCAATCAGCCCCAGCATTTT,CASSYSRSNQPQHF
TRBV10-3,TRBD1,TRBJ2-7,-,TGTGCCATCAGTGAGTCTCCGGGACAGGGCCACGAGCAGTACTTC,CAISESPGQGHEQYF
TRBV28,-,TRBJ2-7,-,TGTGCCAGCAGTTTATCAGGGGGGTCCTACGAGCAGTACTTC,CASSLSGGSYEQYF
TRBV14,-,TRBJ2-3,once,TGTGCCAGCAGCCTACTCCCAGATACGCAGTATTTT,CASSLLPDTQYF
TRBV5-6,-,TRBJ2-5,-,TGTGCCAGCAGCTTCCGCGGCGGCCAAGAGACCCAGTACTTC,CASSFRGGQETQYF
TRBV5-6,TRBD2,TRBJ2-1,-,TGTGCCAGCAGCCGTAGCGGGGAGCAGTTCTTC,CASSRSGEQFF
TRBV6-1,TRBD2,TRBJ2-3,-,TGTGCCAGCAGTGACCTAGCGGGAGGAATTGGAACAGATACGCAGTATTTT,CASSDLAGGIGTDTQYF
TRBV6-5,TRBD2,TRBJ2-7,-,TGTGCCAGCAGTTACTCGACTAGCGGTTCCTACGAGCAGTACTTC,CASSYSTSGSYEQYF
TRBV9,-,TRBJ2-1,-,TGTGCCAGCAGCCGGTTGAGCTCCTACAATGAGCAGTTCTTC,CASSRLSSYNEQFF
TRBV11-2,-,TRBJ2-3,-,TGTGCCAGCAGCTTACGCGGTAGCACAGATACGCAGTATTTT,CASSLRGSTDTQYF
TRBV7-3,TRBD2,TRBJ2-1,-,TGTGCCAGCAGCCTTCTAGCGGGACCCTACAATGAGCAGTTCTTC,CASSLLAGPYNEQFF
TRBV20-1,-,TRBJ2-3,-,TGCGCTTACAGGGTCCAAGATACGCAGTATTTT,CAYRVQDTQYF
TRBV19,-,TRBJ2-5,-,TGTGCCAGTAGTATAGGCAACAGCCAAGAGACCCAGTACTTC,CASSIGNSQETQYF
TRBV19,-,TRBJ1-4,-,TGTGCCAGTGCACAGGGACCAAATGAAAAACTGTTTTTT,CASAQGPNEKLFF
TRBV9,-,TRBJ1-1,-,TGTGCCAGCAGCAAAGACCCGACAGGCCTTGGGGCTTTCTTT,CASSKDPTGLGAFF
TRBV7-9,-,TRBJ1-2,-,TGTGCCAGCAGTCCCCGGGGGGAGCACTTCTATGGCTACACCTTC,CASSPRGEHFYGYTF
TRBV28,-,TRBJ2-7,-,TGTGCCAGCAGTCTACAGGGGCGGGGATTTTACGAGCAGTACTTC,CASSLQGRGFYEQYF
TRBV27,TRBD1,TRBJ1-1,-,TGTGCCAGCAGTTTTTTACAGGGGACTGAAGCTTTCTTT,CASSFLQGTEAFF
TRBV4-1,TRBD2,TRBJ2-7,-,TGCGCCAGCAGCCAAGGGGCGGGACTAGGGTACTACGAGCAGTACTTC,CASSQGAGLGYYEQYF
TRBV28,TRBD2,TRBJ2-5,few,TGTGCCAGCATGGCTAGCGGTCTGGAGACCCAGTACTTC,CASMASGLETQYF
TRBV6-1,-,TRBJ1-1,-,TGTGCCAGCAGTGAACTAGGGGATGCCACTGAAGCTTTCTTT,CASSELGDATEAFF
TRBV18,TRBD1,TRBJ1-1,-,TGTGCCAGCTCACCCCGGACAGGGGCGAACACTGAAGCTTTCTTT,CASSPRTGANTEAFF
TRBV18,-,TRBJ1-1,-,TGTGCCAGCTCACCAGGGAGGAGGACTGAAGCTTTCTTT,CASSPGRRTEAFF
TRBV28,TRBD2,TRBJ2-1,-,TGTGCCAGCCTCCACCGGGTAGCGGGAGGCAATGAGCAGTTCTTC,CASLHRVAGGNEQFF
TRBV9,-,TRBJ1-2,-,TGTGCCAGCAGCGTGGACAAGAACTATGGCTACACCTTC,CASSVDKNYGYTF
TRBV5-1,TRBD1,TRBJ2-7,-,TGCGCCAGCAGCTTGGAGGGACAGGGAACTTACGAGCAGTACTTC,CASSLEGQGTYEQYF
TRBV19,TRBD1,TRBJ1-5,-,TGTGCCAGTACCCAACAGGGGTTTCAGCCCCAGCATTTT,CASTQQGFQPQHF
TRBV10-3,TRBD2,TRBJ2-7,-,TGTGCCACCCGACTAGCGGGAGGGCCATACGAGCAGTACTTC,CATRLAGGPYEQYF
TRBV4-1,TRBD2,TRBJ2-2,-,TGCGCCAGCAGCCAACCGTCCCTAGCGGGAATCACCGGGGAGCTGTTTTTT,CASSQPSLAGITGELFF
TRBV5-1,TRBD2,TRBJ2-1,-,TGCGCCAGCCGTCCACTAGCGGGTGGAGACAATGAGCAGTTCTTC,CASRPLAGGDNEQFF
TRBV5-5,-,TRBJ2-1,-,TGTGCCAGCAGCTTAAGCTCCGTGGGGCAGATCAACAATGAGCAGTTCTTC,CASSLSSVGQINNEQFF
TRBV4-1,TRBD2,TRBJ2-7,once,TGCGCCAGCAGCCAAGAGACTAGCGGCCCCTACGAGCAGTACTTC,CASSQETSGPYEQYF
TRBV5-1,-,TRBJ2-7,-,TGCGCCAGCAGGTCGCCTAGCGAGTACGAGCAGTACTTC,CASRSPSEYEQYF
TRBV28,TRBD2,TRBJ2-2,-,TGTGCCAGCAGCCCCAGACGTCTAGCGGAGCTAACCGGGGAGCTGTTTTTT,CASSPRRLAELTGELFF
TRBV19,TRBD2,TRBJ2-1,-,TGTGCCAGTAGTATTCGGCTAGCGGGAAATGAGCAGTTCTTC,CASSIRLAGNEQFF
TRBV6-1,TRBD1,TRBJ1-2,-,TGTGCCAGCAGTGGAGGACAGGGCCCTAGATCACATGGCTACACCTTC,CASSGGQGPRSHGYTF
TRBV6-1,-,TRBJ1-4,few,TGTGCCAGCAACTTGCACGCGACTAATGAAAAACTGTTTTTT,CASNLHATNEKLFF
TRBV7-2,-,TRBJ2-3,-,TGTGCCAGCAGCCCTAGCCTGAAGTTGGCGGCAGACACAGATACGCAGTATTTT,CASSPSLKLAADTDTQYF
TRBV9,TRBD2,TRBJ2-7,-,TGTGCCAGCAGCGTAGAGGGACTACCCTCCTACGAGCAGTACTTC,CASSVEGLPSYEQYF
TRBV10-3,-,TRBJ2-1,once,TGTGCCATCAGTGAGTCGACGGTAAGGGGTGAGCAGTTCTTC,CAISESTVRGEQFF
TRBV27,TRBD1,TRBJ2-2,-,TGTGCCAGCCGTCGGACAGGGGGCGCGGGGAACACCGGGGAGCTGTTTTTT,CASRRTGGAGNTGELFF
TRBV10-3,-,TRBJ1-1,-,TGTGCCATCAGTGATGTCATGAACACTGAAGCTTTCTTT,CAISDVMNTEAFF
TRBV19,-,TRBJ2-1,-,TGTGCCAGTAGCTTTAGGGACATACCCTCCAATGAGCAGTTCTTC,CASSFRDIPSNEQFF
TRBV13,-,TRBJ1-2,-,TGTGCCAGCAGCTTAGAATCCAGGAGGTTGTATGGCTACACCTTC,CASSLESRRLYGYTF
TRBV5-1,TRBD1,TRBJ2-7,-,TGCGCCAGCAGCTTGGGGGACAGGGCCTACGAGCAGTACTTC,CASSLGDRAYEQYF
TRBV10-3,TRBD2,TRBJ2-1,-,TGTGCCATCAGTCATTCGGGAGGCTCCTACAATGAGCAGTTCTTC,CAISHSGGSYNEQFF
TRBV18,-,TRBJ1-2,-,TGTGCCAGCTCACCACGGGACACCTATGGCTACACCTTC,CASSPRDTYGYTF
TRBV18,-,TRBJ1-2,-,TGTGCCAGCTCACCGAATACCGGGAACTATGGCTACACCTTC,CASSPNTGNYGYTF
TRBV6-5,TRBD1,TRBJ2-7,-,TGTGCCAGCAGTTACCGGGACAGGAGATACGAGCAGTACTTC,CASSYRDRRYEQYF
TRBV6-4,-,TRBJ1-1,-,TGTGCCAGCAGTGACTTGTGGACAGTCGAACCAGACACTGAAGCTTTCTTT,CASSDLWTVEPDTEAFF
TRBV27,TRBD2,TRBJ2-1,-,TGTGCCAGCAGTTTATTGGCTAGCGGGAGCGGGAATGAGCAGTTCTTC,CASSLLASGSGNEQFF